This T cell receptor (beta chain) originates from a study of cytotoxic CD8 clonotypes in ibrutinib-treated CLL. Profiling relied on immunoSEQ multiplex PCR, and the TCRdb table lists in-frame clones only, not all of them. The sample includes under 200,000 clones, about 80% seen only once; the top ten take about 4.5%. Germline V lookup: CDR1 MGHRA, CDR2 YSYEKL. Trimming pared 4 bases from V and 0 bases from J, leaving 13 bases between. The CDR3 totals 16 residues. This clone was recorded once. The TCR sequence derives from a human donor with chronic lymphocytic leukemia. Sample: PBMCs, taken after 24 months of ibrutinib treatment. This chain connects TRBV4-1 to TRBJ1-3; D is unclear. The CDR3 protein is CASSPGGLTSGNTIYF. For the CDR3, the DNA is TGCGCCAGCAGCCCCGGCGGGCTAACCTCTGGAAACACCATATATTTT.